Listed below are T cell receptor beta chains from one sample, sequenced in a study of T cell responses to AZD1222 COVID-19 vaccine. The protocol was immunoSEQ multiplex PCR, while the TCRdb copy is restricted to in-frame clones and leaves out a portion. The sample carries some 130,000 clones, approximately 83% recorded once. The specimen comprised peripheral blood, sampled on day 0 of AZD1222 vaccination. The receptors shown here come from an adult in good health. CDR3s include the opening cysteine and the closing phenylalanine or tryptophan. D genes are given only for firm matches. Only some rows state a clone size, as once, few, many or a class for expanded clones.

v_gene	abundance	j_gene	d_gene	CDR3aa	CDR3nt
TRBV7-2	.	TRBJ2-2	.	CASSLGAGRNGELFF	TGTGCCAGCAGCTTAGGGGCGGGACGGAACGGGGAGCTGTTTTTT
TRBV5-4	.	TRBJ1-2	.	CASTGGTLSNYGYTF	TGTGCCAGCACGGGAGGCACTCTCTCAAACTATGGCTACACCTTC
TRBV27	.	TRBJ2-5	.	CASSLTASSGAVTQYF	TGTGCCAGCAGTTTAACGGCTTCTTCAGGGGCTGTGACCCAGTACTTC
TRBV3-1/TRBV3-2	.	TRBJ2-3	.	CASNLFTGVRVDTQYF	TGTGCCAGCAACCTATTTACGGGAGTGCGAGTAGATACGCAGTATTTT
TRBV10-3	once	TRBJ1-3	.	CAISETYRFYGNTIYF	TGTGCCATCAGTGAGACCTACCGGTTCTATGGAAACACCATATATTTT
TRBV5-6	.	TRBJ1-4	.	CASSLLGPEIEKLFF	TGTGCCAGCAGCTTGTTAGGGCCCGAGATTGAAAAACTGTTTTTT
TRBV29-1	.	TRBJ1-1	.	CSVEEKAEAFF	TGCAGCGTTGAAGAGAAGGCTGAAGCTTTCTTT
TRBV15	.	TRBJ2-3	TRBD2	CATSSSIAGPTDTQYF	TGTGCCACCAGCAGCTCCATAGCGGGGCCAACAGATACGCAGTATTTT
TRBV19	.	TRBJ1-1	.	CASSTTGIRTEAFF	TGTGCCAGTAGTACCACAGGGATTCGCACTGAAGCTTTCTTT
TRBV19	once	TRBJ2-2	.	CASSLQDAGELFF	TGTGCCAGTAGTCTTCAGGACGCCGGGGAGCTGTTTTTT
TRBV7-3	once	TRBJ1-1	TRBD1	CASSLRPPGQRNTEAFF	TGTGCCAGCAGCTTAAGGCCCCCGGGACAGAGGAACACTGAAGCTTTCTTT
TRBV7-9	.	TRBJ2-2	.	CATGHLTGELFF	TGTGCCACGGGACATCTCACCGGGGAGCTGTTTTTT
TRBV18	.	TRBJ1-3	.	CASSPQGDSGNTIYF	TGTGCCAGCTCACCACAGGGAGACTCTGGAAACACCATATATTTT
TRBV6-2/TRBV6-3	.	TRBJ1-5	TRBD1	CASSPGPGTGGGPQHF	TGTGCCAGCAGTCCCGGACCCGGGACAGGGGGCGGGCCCCAGCATTTT
TRBV18	.	TRBJ1-4	TRBD1	CASSHRGGPTEKLFF	TGTGCCAGCTCACACAGGGGGGGTCCTACAGAAAAACTGTTTTTT
TRBV9	.	TRBJ2-2	.	CASSVILAGELFF	TGTGCCAGCAGCGTAATTCTGGCCGGGGAGCTGTTTTTT
TRBV27	.	TRBJ1-6	.	CASGSDYNSPLHF	TGTGCCAGCGGTTCCGACTATAATTCACCCCTCCACTTT
TRBV3-1/TRBV3-2	.	TRBJ2-7	.	CASSRRGGAKGSYEQYF	TGTGCCAGCAGCCGAAGGGGGGGGGCGAAAGGCTCCTACGAGCAGTACTTC
TRBV15	.	TRBJ2-5	.	CATSRDLETQYF	TGTGCCACCAGCAGAGATTTGGAGACCCAGTACTTC
TRBV5-4	once	TRBJ2-7	TRBD1	CAIGTGGTYEQYF	TGTGCCATTGGGACAGGGGGTACCTACGAGCAGTACTTC
TRBV7-6	.	TRBJ2-5	TRBD2	CASSLLVAGTSGETQYF	TGTGCCAGCAGCTTACTTGTTGCCGGGACTAGCGGGGAGACCCAGTACTTC
TRBV5-1	.	TRBJ2-2	.	CASSLVGAGNTGELFF	TGCGCCAGCAGCTTGGTGGGTGCGGGGAACACCGGGGAGCTGTTTTTT
TRBV18	.	TRBJ1-1	TRBD1	CASSPLGPGTGGRKAFF	TGTGCCAGCTCACCACTGGGGCCCGGGACAGGGGGTCGGAAAGCTTTCTTT
TRBV29-1	.	TRBJ1-2	TRBD1	CSVEIRGQGFDYGYTF	TGCAGCGTTGAAATTCGGGGACAGGGATTTGACTATGGCTACACCTTC
TRBV2	.	TRBJ1-4	.	CASSSLATNEKLFF	TGTGCCAGCAGTTCCCTTGCAACTAATGAAAAACTGTTTTTT
TRBV6-5	.	TRBJ1-3	.	CASSYVVVSWKDTIYF	TGTGCCAGCAGTTACGTGGTTGTCAGTTGGAAAGACACCATATATTTT
TRBV13	.	TRBJ1-1	.	CASSPLDAEAFF	TGTGCCAGCAGTCCCCTAGACGCTGAAGCTTTCTTT
TRBV7-8	once	TRBJ1-1	.	CASSLVRSDTEAFF	TGTGCCAGCAGCTTAGTACGGTCTGACACTGAAGCTTTCTTT
TRBV3-1/TRBV3-2	.	TRBJ2-7	.	CASSLLYEQYF	TGTGCCAGCAGCCTTCTCTACGAGCAGTACTTC
TRBV28	.	TRBJ1-2	TRBD1	CASSFEGQEDGYTF	TGTGCCAGCAGCTTCGAAGGACAGGAGGATGGCTACACCTTC
TRBV14	.	TRBJ2-3	.	CASSPQSTDTQYF	TGTGCCAGCAGCCCGCAGAGCACAGATACGCAGTATTTT
TRBV4-2	.	TRBJ1-5	.	CASSQDRDQPQHF	TGTGCCAGCAGCCAAGACAGGGACCAGCCCCAGCATTTT
TRBV9	.	TRBJ2-3	.	CASSVRLNTDTQYF	TGTGCCAGCAGCGTGCGACTTAACACAGATACGCAGTATTTT
TRBV5-1	.	TRBJ1-2	.	CASSFSSDGYTF	TGCGCCAGCAGCTTCAGCAGCGATGGCTACACCTTC
TRBV24-1	.	TRBJ1-2	.	CATSQGPRWGYTF	TGTGCCACCAGTCAGGGGCCCCGTTGGGGCTACACCTTC
TRBV5-1	.	TRBJ1-5	TRBD1	CASRAGGDQPQHF	TGCGCCAGCAGGGCAGGGGGAGATCAGCCCCAGCATTTT
TRBV11-3	.	TRBJ1-5	.	CASSSGGGQPQHF	TGTGCCAGCAGCTCAGGAGGCGGGCAGCCCCAGCATTTT
TRBV7-2	.	TRBJ2-7	.	CASSTGFSYEQYF	TGTGCCAGCAGCACGGGATTCTCCTACGAGCAGTACTTC
TRBV5-4	.	TRBJ2-1	.	CASTGRGNEQFF	TGTGCCAGCACCGGCAGGGGCAATGAGCAGTTCTTC
TRBV6-1	.	TRBJ2-7	.	CASRASEGGLYEQYF	TGTGCCAGCAGAGCCTCTGAGGGAGGACTCTACGAGCAGTACTTC